These 15 T cell receptor beta chains were all obtained from the same sample, sequenced in a study of radiation and T cells in renal cell carcinoma. Clones were sequenced by immunoSEQ multiplex PCR, and TCRdb holds only the in-frame ones, with some missing. Of around 100,000 clones in the sample, 65% to 90% were seen once. Noted time point: blood 4 weeks post-SBRT, at nephrectomy. Treatment given: 15 Gy SBRT to primary tumor, nephrectomy 4 weeks later. The sequenced sample was blood, obtained from a patient whose treatment included radiotherapy and nephrectomy. These receptor sequences come from a man aged 55 to 69 with renal cell carcinoma.

The V call is TRBV19, the J call TRBJ2-3, with a tentative D call TRBD2 (5 bases). This CDR3 has 13 residues. Germline values: CDR1 LNHDA, CDR2 SQIVND (reference sequence). V was clipped by 9 bases and J by 2 bases, with 12 bases between them. CDR3 protein: CASSAGHTDTQYF. DNA of the CDR3: TGTGCCAGCTCTGCGGGTCACACAGATACGCAGTATTTT.

J is TRBJ2-3 and V is TRBV11-3; TRBD1 might be the D (6 bases). The CDR3 totals 15 residues. V was shortened by 0 bases and J by 0 bases, with 7 bases between the two germline ends. Per the germline V gene, CDR1 is SGHNT and CDR2 is YENEEA. The CDR3 coding sequence is TGTGCCAGCAGCTTAGACGGACAGAGCACAGATACGCAGTATTTT. Residues: CASSLDGQSTDTQYF.

The rearrangement links TRBV4-1 to TRBJ2-3; 12 nucleotides align to TRBD2. Trimming removed 0 bases from V and 2 bases from J; junction bases left unmatched: 3. Germline CDR1 reads MGHRA; CDR2 reads YSYEKL. There are 17 residues in the CDR3. Written as DNA, the CDR3 is TGCGCCAGCAGCCAAGAACTAGCGGGAGGAACCACAGATACGCAGTATTTT. This translates into CASSQELAGGTTDTQYF.

This clone showed up just a few times. The limits of the CDR3 on the DNA are not certain, so only TCRdb's listed CDR3 is given. The V and J genes are TRBV1 and TRBJ2-1. TRBV1 is a pseudogene. The CDR3 is 18 amino acids in total, end residues counted. This chain's CDR3 is CTSSQGSLVVGVGNEQFF.

The V and J genes are TRBV28 and TRBJ2-7; TRBD1 might be the D (6 bases). Germline V gene data show CDR1 as MDHEN and CDR2 as SYDVKM. Trimming pared 6 bases from V and 5 bases from J, leaving 20 bases between. The CDR3 totals 15 residues. CDR3 coding DNA: TGTGCCAGCAGGGGATCGTTGGGGGCAGGGCACGAGCAGTACTTC. It specifies CASRGSLGAGHEQYF.

The chain combines TRBV7-8 with TRBJ2-3; D may correspond to TRBD1 or TRBD2 (7 bases each). The CDR3 is made up of 15 amino acids. The germline V gene has CDR1 SGHVS and CDR2 FQNEAQ. V was cut by 8 bases and J by 3 bases, with 18 bases left in between. CDR3 bases: TGTGCCAGCTCAGGGGGGGCGAACGGGACAGATACGCAGTATTTT. This encodes CASSGGANGTDTQYF.

The genes are TRBV19 and TRBJ2-7, with D maybe TRBD2 (6 bases). V lost 7 bases, J lost 8 bases, and 15 bases lay in between. The CDR3 runs 12 residues. Germline CDR1 LNHDA, CDR2 SQIVND (reference sequence). The CDR3 reads CASKVPGGKQYF. The CDR3 DNA is TGTGCCAGTAAAGTACCCGGCGGGAAGCAGTACTTC.

The V and J genes are TRBV28 and TRBJ1-2; unclear D gene. CDR3 length: 13 amino acids. CDR1 is MDHEN, CDR2 SYDVKM, per germline. V dropped 5 bases and J dropped 4 bases, with 11 bases sitting between them. DNA of the CDR3: TGTGCCAGCAGTGACCCGGGCCCCTATGGCTACACCTTC. Translated, it gives CASSDPGPYGYTF.

This chain uses TRBV25-1 with TRBJ2-1; a possible D gene is TRBD2 (6 bases). Germline CDR1 is MGHDK and CDR2 is SYGVNS. V was shortened by 10 bases and J by 2 bases, with 12 bases between the two germline ends. This CDR3 region has 13 residues. The CDR3 sequence: CATGTPAYNEQFF. For the CDR3, the DNA is TGTGCCACCGGGACTCCCGCCTACAATGAGCAGTTCTTC.

The chain links TRBV7-2 to TRBJ2-7; 12 positions match TRBD2. CDR3 length equals 16 residues. V lost 4 bases to trimming and J lost 3 bases; unmatched junction nucleotides: 7. The V gene's germline CDR1 is SGHTA and CDR2 FQGNSA. The CDR3 region has the DNA TGTGCCAGCAGCTCTAGGACTAGCGGGACCCACTACGAGCAGTACTTC. This sequence encodes CASSSRTSGTHYEQYF.

The chain uses TRBV5-5 and TRBJ2-3; 8 bases match TRBD2. Germline loops: CDR1 SGHKS, CDR2 YYEKEE (reference sequence). The CDR3 runs 16 residues. Trimming cost V 3 bases and J 4 bases; bases outside gene matches: 10. The CDR3 DNA follows: TGTGCCAGCAGCTCCTATAGCGGGATTCGGGCAGATACGCAGTATTTT. Its translation is CASSSYSGIRADTQYF. The whole variable domain, remainder taken from reference TRBV5-5 and TRBJ2-3, is DAGVTQSPTHLIKTRGQQVTLRCSPISGHKSVSWYQQVLGQGPQFIFQYYEKEERGRGNFPDRFSARQFPNYSSELNVNALLLGDSALYLCASSSYSGIRADTQYFGPGTRLTVL.

The chain combines TRBV11-2 with TRBJ2-3; D is possibly TRBD1 (5 bases). V was cut by 1 base and J by 5 bases, with 19 bases left in between. The CDR3 length is 17 residues. Looked up from germline, CDR1 is SGHAT and CDR2 is FQNNGV. CDR3 nucleotides: TGTGCCAGCAGCTTAGTTTGGCGTGCTTCAGGGAAAGATACGCAGTATTTT. Translated, it gives CASSLVWRASGKDTQYF.

The chain joins TRBV19 to TRBJ2-7, with a tentative D call TRBD1 (5 bases). Per germline, CDR1 LNHDA and CDR2 SQIVND (reference sequence). The CDR3 loop spans 15 amino acids. V lost 3 bases and J 5 bases, leaving 17 bases between the germline ends. Here the CDR3 reads CASSIRAAGFDEQYF. CDR3 coding DNA: TGTGCCAGTAGTATCAGGGCGGCAGGGTTCGACGAGCAGTACTTC.

V and J are TRBV21-1 and TRBJ1-2; the table calls TRBD1, which could not be checked here. TRBV21-1 is classified as a pseudogene. CDR3 length equals 17 residues. The chain's CDR3 is CASSRSGQGLKNYGYTF. CDR3 sequence (DNA): TGTGCCAGCAGCAGGTCGGGACAGGGACTCAAAAACTATGGCTACACCTTC.

The chain uses TRBV5-1 and TRBJ1-4; TRBD1 matches 8 bases. There are 15 residues in the CDR3. CDR1 is SGHRS, CDR2 YFSETQ, per germline. Trimming cost V 3 bases and J 8 bases; bases outside gene matches: 9. The CDR3 here is CASSWAQGAGEKLFF. CDR3 bases: TGCGCCAGCAGCTGGGCTCAGGGGGCTGGAGAAAAACTGTTTTTT.